The sequence of this TCR beta chain was determined in a study of blood T cell repertoires in COVID-19. V was shortened by 3 bases and J by 6 bases, with 14 bases between the two germline ends. CDR3 length: 14 amino acids. Germline CDR1 reads SNHLY; CDR2 reads FYNNEI. The table came from immunoSEQ multiplex PCR; TCRdb's copy has only in-frame clones and leaves some out. The profile shows roughly 230,000 clones, 85% of them singletons. There are a few counts of this clone. The sample taken for sequencing was peripheral blood. The V and J genes are TRBV2 and TRBJ1-1; D may be TRBD1 (6 bases). The TCR comes from a middle-aged man with acute or convalescent COVID-19. The CDR3 region is CASSDRDILPEAFF. CDR3 sequence (DNA): TGTGCCAGCAGTGACAGGGACATACTCCCTGAAGCTTTCTTT.